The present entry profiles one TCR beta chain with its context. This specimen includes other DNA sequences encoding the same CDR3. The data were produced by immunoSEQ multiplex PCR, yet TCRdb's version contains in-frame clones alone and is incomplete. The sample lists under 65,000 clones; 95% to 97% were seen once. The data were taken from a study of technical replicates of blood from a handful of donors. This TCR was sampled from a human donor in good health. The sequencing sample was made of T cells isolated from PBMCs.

CDR3 in amino acids: CSVGTGGNTEAFF. Here the CDR3 DNA reads TGCAGCGTGGGGACAGGGGGGAACACTGAAGCTTTCTTT. This sequence joins TRBV29-1 and TRBJ1-1; 11 nucleotides line up with TRBD1. From germline, CDR1 is SQVTM and CDR2 ANQGSEA. This CDR3 contains 13 residues. With 6 bases clipped from V and 1 base from J, the junction kept 1 base outside the gene matches.